Listed below are T cell receptor beta chains from one sample, sequenced in a study of T cell changes during pregnancy in multiple sclerosis. TCRdb keeps only in-frame clones here, not all; method: immunoSEQ multiplex PCR. Of fewer than 35,000 clones in the sample, 85% to 95% were seen once. Sequencing was performed on CD4+ T cells from peripheral blood mononuclear cells, taken in the second trimester of pregnancy. Every receptor here comes from a female donor with multiple sclerosis, enrolled in a pregnancy study. Each CDR3 is given with its conserved first and last residue. The order of the fields is CDR3 protein, V gene, J gene.

CDR3: CASSLVGRADTGELFF
V: TRBV14
J: TRBJ2-2

CDR3: CSGIQGFQDTEAFF
V: TRBV29-1
J: TRBJ1-1

CDR3: CASSQGDRDNQPQHF
V: TRBV4-1
J: TRBJ1-5

CDR3: CASSQDGASLNTEAFF
V: TRBV4-2
J: TRBJ1-1

CDR3: CASSRDRAHEQYF
V: TRBV11-2
J: TRBJ2-7

CDR3: CASSKGQGLAGMSETQYF
V: TRBV5-6
J: TRBJ2-5

CDR3: CASSQEFGSRGKTQYF
V: TRBV4-1
J: TRBJ2-5

CDR3: CASSLGPSREQYF
V: TRBV11-2
J: TRBJ2-7

CDR3: CASLTGTSGYNEQFF
V: TRBV7-2
J: TRBJ2-1

CDR3: CASSRGGPETQYF
V: TRBV11-2
J: TRBJ2-5